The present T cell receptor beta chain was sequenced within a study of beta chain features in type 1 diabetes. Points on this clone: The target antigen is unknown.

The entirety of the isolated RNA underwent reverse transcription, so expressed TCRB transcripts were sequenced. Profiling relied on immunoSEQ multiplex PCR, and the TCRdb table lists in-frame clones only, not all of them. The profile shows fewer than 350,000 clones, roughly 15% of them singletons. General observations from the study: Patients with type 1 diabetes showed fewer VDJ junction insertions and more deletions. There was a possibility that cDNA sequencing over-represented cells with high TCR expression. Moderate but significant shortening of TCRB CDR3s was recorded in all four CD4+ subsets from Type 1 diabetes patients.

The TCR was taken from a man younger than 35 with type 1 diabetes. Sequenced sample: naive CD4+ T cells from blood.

The CDR3 loop reads CSVGEGREAFF. Written as DNA, the CDR3 is TGCAGCGTTGGTGAAGGCAGGGAAGCTTTCTTT. The V call is TRBV29-1, the J call TRBJ1-1, with D unresolved. V lost 4 bases, J lost 8 bases, and 11 bases lay in between. Per germline, CDR1 SQVTM and CDR2 ANQGSEA. The CDR3 sequence is 11 residues long.